This T cell receptor (beta chain) was found in a study of T cells in Graves' hyperthyroidism and ophthalmopathy. The study's findings and limits: Median prediction lead before ophthalmopathy onset was 6.5 months with the model.

Amplified TCR beta CDR3 regions derived from RNA transcripts. TCR CDR3 underwent first-round RT-PCR with the HTBI primer set. From the multiplex PCR reads, TCRdb called clonotypes with MiXCR, one entry per CDR3 protein. The data show roughly 420,000 distinct CDR3 sequences, roughly 15% seen once. The CDR3 consists of 15 residues. The V segment lost 4 bases and the J segment 6 bases; nucleotides outside the gene matches: 7. The germline CDR1 and CDR2 sequences are SGHRS and YFSETQ. Recently diagnosed hyperthyroidism of less than 2 months' duration affected patients aged 18 to 65. The diagnostic basis comprised clinical symptoms, serum thyroxine and TRAb, thyroid ultrasound and orbital computed tomography. It was over 9.5 ml of fresh peripheral blood that supplied the PBMCs. This clonotype was counted ten times or more. Antigen: not known.

Sequenced material: blood. This sequence originates from a woman younger than 30 with Graves' hyperthyroidism. V and J are TRBV5-1 and TRBJ2-7, with 13 nucleotides matching TRBD2. The CDR3 loop reads CASSGTSGRAGEQYF. The CDR3 nucleotides are TGCGCCAGCAGCGGAACTAGCGGGAGGGCCGGCGAGCAGTACTTC.